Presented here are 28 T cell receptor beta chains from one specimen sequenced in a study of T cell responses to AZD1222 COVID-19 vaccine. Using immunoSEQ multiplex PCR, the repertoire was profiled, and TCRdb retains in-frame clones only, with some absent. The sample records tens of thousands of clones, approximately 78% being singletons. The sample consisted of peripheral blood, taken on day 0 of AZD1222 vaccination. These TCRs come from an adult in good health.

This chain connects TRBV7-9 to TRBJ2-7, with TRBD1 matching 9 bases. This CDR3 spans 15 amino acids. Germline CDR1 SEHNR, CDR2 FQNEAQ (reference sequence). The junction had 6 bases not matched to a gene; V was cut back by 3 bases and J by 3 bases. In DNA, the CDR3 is TGTGCCAGCAGCTTCAAGGGACAGGGCGACTACGAGCAGTACTTC. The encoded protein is CASSFKGQGDYEQYF.

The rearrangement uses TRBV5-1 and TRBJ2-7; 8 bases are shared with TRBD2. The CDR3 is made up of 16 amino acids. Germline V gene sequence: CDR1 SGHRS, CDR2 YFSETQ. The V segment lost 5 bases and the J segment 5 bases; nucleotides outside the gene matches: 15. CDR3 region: CASRTSGTSLIDEQYF. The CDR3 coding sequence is TGCGCCAGCAGAACATCCGGGACTAGTCTAATTGACGAGCAGTACTTC.

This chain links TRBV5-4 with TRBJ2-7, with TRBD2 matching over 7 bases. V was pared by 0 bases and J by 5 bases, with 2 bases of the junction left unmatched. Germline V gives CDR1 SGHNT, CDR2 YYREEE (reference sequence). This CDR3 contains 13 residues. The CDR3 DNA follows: TGTGCCAGCAGCTTGGTAAGCGGGGACGAGCAGTACTTC. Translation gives CASSLVSGDEQYF. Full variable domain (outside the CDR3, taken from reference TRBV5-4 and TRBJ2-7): ETGVTQSPTHLIKTRGQQVTLRCSSQSGHNTVSWYQQALGQGPQFIFQYYREEENGRGNFPPRFSGLQFPNYSSELNVNALELDDSALYLCASSLVSGDEQYFGPGTRLTVT.

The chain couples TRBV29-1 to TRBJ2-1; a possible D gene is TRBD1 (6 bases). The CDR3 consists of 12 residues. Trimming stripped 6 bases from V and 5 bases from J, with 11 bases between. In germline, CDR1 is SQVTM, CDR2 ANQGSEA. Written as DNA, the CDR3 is TGCAGCGTGGGACATCTGGACAATGAGCAGTTCTTC. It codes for CSVGHLDNEQFF.

This chain's CDR3 is CASSSRTSGSFWQYF. The CDR3 region has the DNA TGTGCCAGCAGCTCGAGGACTAGCGGGAGTTTTTGGCAGTACTTC. The chain links TRBV11-2 to TRBJ2-7; 13 bases fit TRBD2. CDR3 length equals 15 residues. V gave up 4 bases and J gave up 9 bases; unmatched junction bases: 9. Germline V lookup: CDR1 SGHAT, CDR2 FQNNGV.

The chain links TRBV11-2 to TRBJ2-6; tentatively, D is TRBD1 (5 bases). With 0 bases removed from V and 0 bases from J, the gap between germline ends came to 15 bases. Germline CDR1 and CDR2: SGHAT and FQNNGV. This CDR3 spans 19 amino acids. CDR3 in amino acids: CASSLDYNRPGSGANVLTF. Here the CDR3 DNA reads TGTGCCAGCAGCTTAGATTATAACAGGCCAGGCTCTGGGGCCAACGTCCTGACTTTC.

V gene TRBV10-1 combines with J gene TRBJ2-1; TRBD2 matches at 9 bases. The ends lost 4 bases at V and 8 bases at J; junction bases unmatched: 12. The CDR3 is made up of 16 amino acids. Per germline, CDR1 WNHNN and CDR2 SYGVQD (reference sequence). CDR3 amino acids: CASSGLAVPEGDEQFF. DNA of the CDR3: TGCGCCAGCAGTGGACTAGCGGTCCCGGAGGGCGATGAGCAGTTCTTC.

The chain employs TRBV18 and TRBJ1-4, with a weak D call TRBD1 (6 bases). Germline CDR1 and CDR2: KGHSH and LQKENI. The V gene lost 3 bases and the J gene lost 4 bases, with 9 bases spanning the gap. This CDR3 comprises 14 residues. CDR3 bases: TGTGCCAGCTCACCTGGACAGAGTAATGAAAAACTGTTTTTT. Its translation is CASSPGQSNEKLFF.

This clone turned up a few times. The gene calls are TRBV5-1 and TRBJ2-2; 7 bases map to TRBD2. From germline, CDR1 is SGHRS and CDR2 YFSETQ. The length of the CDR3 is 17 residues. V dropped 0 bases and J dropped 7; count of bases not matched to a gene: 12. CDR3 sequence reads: CASSLVPLGAGRGELFF. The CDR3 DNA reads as TGCGCCAGCAGCTTGGTTCCCCTGGGAGCGGGGCGCGGGGAGCTGTTTTTT. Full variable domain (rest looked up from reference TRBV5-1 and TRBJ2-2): KAGVTQTPRYLIKTRGQQVTLSCSPISGHRSVSWYQQTPGQGLQFLFEYFSETQRNKGNFPGRFSGRQFSNSRSEMNVSTLELGDSALYLCASSLVPLGAGRGELFFGEGSRLTVL.

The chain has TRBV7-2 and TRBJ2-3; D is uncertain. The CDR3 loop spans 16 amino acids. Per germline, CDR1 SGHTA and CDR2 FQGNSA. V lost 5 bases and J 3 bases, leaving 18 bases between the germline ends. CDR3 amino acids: CASSEHQGLLTDTQYF. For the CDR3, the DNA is TGTGCCAGCAGCGAGCACCAAGGCCTACTAACAGATACGCAGTATTTT. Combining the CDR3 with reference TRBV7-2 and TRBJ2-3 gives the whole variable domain GAGVSQSPSNKVTEKGKDVELRCDPISGHTALYWYRQSLGQGLEFLIYFQGNSAPDKSGLPSDRFSAERTGGSVSTLTIQRTQQEDSAVYLCASSEHQGLLTDTQYFGPGTRLTVL.

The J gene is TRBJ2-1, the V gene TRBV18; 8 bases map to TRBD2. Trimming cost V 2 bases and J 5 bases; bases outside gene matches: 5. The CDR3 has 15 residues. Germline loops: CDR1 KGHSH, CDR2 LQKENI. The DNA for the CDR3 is TGTGCCAGCTCACCAGCGCTAGCGGGCAACAATGAGCAGTTCTTC. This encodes CASSPALAGNNEQFF.

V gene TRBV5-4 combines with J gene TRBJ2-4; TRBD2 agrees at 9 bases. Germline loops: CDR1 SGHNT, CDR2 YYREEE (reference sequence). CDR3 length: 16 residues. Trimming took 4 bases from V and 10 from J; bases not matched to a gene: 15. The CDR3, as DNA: TGTGCCAGCAGCCAACCCCGCGGTGTTAGCGGGGGTATTCAGTACTTC. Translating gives CASSQPRGVSGGIQYF.

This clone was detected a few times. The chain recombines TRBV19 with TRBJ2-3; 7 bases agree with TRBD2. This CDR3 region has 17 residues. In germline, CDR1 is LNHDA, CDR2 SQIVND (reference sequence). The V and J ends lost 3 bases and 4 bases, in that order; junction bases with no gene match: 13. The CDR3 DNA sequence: TGTGCCAGTAGTATTTGGGCGGGAGTCAGCGCTCCAGATACGCAGTATTTT. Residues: CASSIWAGVSAPDTQYF.

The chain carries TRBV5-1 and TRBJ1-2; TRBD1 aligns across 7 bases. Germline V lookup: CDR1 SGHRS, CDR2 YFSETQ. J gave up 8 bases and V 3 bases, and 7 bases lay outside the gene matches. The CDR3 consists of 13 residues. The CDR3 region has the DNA TGCGCCAGCAGCTGGGAGACAGGGTCCGGCTACACCTTC. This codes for CASSWETGSGYTF. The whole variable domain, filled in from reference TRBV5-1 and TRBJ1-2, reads KAGVTQTPRYLIKTRGQQVTLSCSPISGHRSVSWYQQTPGQGLQFLFEYFSETQRNKGNFPGRFSGRQFSNSRSEMNVSTLELGDSALYLCASSWETGSGYTFGSGTRLTVV.

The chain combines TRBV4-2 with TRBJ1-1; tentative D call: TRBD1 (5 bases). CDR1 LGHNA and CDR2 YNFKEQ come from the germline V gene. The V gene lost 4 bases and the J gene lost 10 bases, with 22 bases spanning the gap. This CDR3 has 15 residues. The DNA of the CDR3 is TGTGCCAGCAGCCCAATCGAAGGGGTCAAGCAGGTAGCTTTCTTT. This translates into CASSPIEGVKQVAFF.

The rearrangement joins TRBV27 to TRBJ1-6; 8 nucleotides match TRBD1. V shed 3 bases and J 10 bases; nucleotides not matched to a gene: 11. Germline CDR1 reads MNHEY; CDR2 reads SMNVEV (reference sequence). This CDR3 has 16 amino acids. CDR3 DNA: TGTGCCAGCAGTTTTGGGGTAGGACAGGGAGGCTCACCCCTCCACTTT. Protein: CASSFGVGQGGSPLHF.

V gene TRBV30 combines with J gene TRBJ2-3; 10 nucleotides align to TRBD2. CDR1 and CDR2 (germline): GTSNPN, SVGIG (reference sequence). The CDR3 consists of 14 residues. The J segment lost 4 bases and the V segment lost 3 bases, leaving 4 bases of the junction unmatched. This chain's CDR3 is CAWRASGSSDTQYF. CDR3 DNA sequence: TGTGCCTGGAGAGCTAGCGGGAGTTCAGATACGCAGTATTTT.

The CDR3 DNA reads TGTGCCAGCGTGGGTACGCCGTACAATGAGCAGTTCTTC. This translates into CASVGTPYNEQFF. The chain is built from TRBV28 and TRBJ2-1; D ambiguous. Trimming pared 8 bases from V and 4 bases from J, leaving 12 bases between. The CDR3 is 13 amino acids. Germline-derived CDR1 and CDR2 are MDHEN and SYDVKM.

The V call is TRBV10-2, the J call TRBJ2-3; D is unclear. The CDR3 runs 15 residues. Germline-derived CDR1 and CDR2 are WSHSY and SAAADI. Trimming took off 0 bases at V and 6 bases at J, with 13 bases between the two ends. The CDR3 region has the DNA TGCGCCAGCAGTGAGTCTGGTCTCCCTCTGGATACGCAGTATTTT. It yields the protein CASSESGLPLDTQYF.

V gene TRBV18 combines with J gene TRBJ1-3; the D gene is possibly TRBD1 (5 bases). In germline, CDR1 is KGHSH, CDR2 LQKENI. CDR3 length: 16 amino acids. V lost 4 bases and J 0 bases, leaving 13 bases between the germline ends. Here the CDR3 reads CASSQTGSGSGNTIYF. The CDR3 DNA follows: TGTGCCAGCTCACAAACAGGATCCGGCTCTGGAAACACCATATATTTT.

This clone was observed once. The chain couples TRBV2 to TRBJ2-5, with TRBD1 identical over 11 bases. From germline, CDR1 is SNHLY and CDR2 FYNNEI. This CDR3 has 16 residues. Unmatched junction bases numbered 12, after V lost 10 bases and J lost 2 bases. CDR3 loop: CATLLGGTGGQETQYF. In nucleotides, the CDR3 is TGTGCCACTCTCCTGGGGGGGACAGGGGGGCAAGAGACCCAGTACTTC.

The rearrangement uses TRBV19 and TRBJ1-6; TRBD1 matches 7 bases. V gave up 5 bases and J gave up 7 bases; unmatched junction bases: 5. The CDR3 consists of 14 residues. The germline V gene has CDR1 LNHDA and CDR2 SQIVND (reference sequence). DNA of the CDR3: TGTGCCAGTAGTGTCGACAGGGAAAATTCACCCCTCCACTTT. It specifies CASSVDRENSPLHF.

CDR3 nucleotides: TGTGCCATCAGGGCAGGGAGAGAGACCGGGGAGCTGTTTTTT. It is translated as CAIRAGRETGELFF. The genes are TRBV10-3 and TRBJ2-2, with D possibly being TRBD1 or TRBD2 (5 bases each). CDR3 length: 14 residues. V was clipped by 6 bases and J by 5 bases, with 13 bases between them. CDR1 ENHRY and CDR2 SYGVKD come from the germline V gene.

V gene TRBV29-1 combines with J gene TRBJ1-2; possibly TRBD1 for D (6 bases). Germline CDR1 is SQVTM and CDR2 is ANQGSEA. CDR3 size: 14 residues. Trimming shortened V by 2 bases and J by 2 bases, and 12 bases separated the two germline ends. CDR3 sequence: CSVEKTGGNYGYTF. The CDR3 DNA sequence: TGCAGCGTTGAAAAGACAGGAGGGAACTATGGCTACACCTTC.

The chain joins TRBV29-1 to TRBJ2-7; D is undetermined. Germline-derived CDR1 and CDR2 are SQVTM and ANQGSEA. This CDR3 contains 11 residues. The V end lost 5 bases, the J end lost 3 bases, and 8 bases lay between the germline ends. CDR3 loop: CSVQTHYEQYF. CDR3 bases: TGCAGCGTTCAGACCCACTACGAGCAGTACTTC.

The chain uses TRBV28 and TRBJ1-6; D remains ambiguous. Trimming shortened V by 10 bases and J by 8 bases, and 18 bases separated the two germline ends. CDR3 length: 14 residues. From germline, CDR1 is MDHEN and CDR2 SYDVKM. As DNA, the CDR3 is TGTGCCATCACCCGAGACGGGCACGATTCACCCCTCCACTTT. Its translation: CAITRDGHDSPLHF.

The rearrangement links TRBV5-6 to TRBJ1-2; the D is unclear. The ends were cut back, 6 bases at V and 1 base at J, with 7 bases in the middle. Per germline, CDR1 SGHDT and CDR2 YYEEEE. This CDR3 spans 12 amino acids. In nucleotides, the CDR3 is TGTGCCAGCACGATTAGTAACTATGGCTACACCTTC. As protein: CASTISNYGYTF.

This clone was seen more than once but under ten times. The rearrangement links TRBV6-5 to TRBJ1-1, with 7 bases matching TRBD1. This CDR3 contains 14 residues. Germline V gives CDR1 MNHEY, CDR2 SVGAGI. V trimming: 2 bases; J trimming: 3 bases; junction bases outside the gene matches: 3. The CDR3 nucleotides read TGTGCCAGCAGTTACAGGGGGCCTGACACTGAAGCTTTCTTT. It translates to CASSYRGPDTEAFF.